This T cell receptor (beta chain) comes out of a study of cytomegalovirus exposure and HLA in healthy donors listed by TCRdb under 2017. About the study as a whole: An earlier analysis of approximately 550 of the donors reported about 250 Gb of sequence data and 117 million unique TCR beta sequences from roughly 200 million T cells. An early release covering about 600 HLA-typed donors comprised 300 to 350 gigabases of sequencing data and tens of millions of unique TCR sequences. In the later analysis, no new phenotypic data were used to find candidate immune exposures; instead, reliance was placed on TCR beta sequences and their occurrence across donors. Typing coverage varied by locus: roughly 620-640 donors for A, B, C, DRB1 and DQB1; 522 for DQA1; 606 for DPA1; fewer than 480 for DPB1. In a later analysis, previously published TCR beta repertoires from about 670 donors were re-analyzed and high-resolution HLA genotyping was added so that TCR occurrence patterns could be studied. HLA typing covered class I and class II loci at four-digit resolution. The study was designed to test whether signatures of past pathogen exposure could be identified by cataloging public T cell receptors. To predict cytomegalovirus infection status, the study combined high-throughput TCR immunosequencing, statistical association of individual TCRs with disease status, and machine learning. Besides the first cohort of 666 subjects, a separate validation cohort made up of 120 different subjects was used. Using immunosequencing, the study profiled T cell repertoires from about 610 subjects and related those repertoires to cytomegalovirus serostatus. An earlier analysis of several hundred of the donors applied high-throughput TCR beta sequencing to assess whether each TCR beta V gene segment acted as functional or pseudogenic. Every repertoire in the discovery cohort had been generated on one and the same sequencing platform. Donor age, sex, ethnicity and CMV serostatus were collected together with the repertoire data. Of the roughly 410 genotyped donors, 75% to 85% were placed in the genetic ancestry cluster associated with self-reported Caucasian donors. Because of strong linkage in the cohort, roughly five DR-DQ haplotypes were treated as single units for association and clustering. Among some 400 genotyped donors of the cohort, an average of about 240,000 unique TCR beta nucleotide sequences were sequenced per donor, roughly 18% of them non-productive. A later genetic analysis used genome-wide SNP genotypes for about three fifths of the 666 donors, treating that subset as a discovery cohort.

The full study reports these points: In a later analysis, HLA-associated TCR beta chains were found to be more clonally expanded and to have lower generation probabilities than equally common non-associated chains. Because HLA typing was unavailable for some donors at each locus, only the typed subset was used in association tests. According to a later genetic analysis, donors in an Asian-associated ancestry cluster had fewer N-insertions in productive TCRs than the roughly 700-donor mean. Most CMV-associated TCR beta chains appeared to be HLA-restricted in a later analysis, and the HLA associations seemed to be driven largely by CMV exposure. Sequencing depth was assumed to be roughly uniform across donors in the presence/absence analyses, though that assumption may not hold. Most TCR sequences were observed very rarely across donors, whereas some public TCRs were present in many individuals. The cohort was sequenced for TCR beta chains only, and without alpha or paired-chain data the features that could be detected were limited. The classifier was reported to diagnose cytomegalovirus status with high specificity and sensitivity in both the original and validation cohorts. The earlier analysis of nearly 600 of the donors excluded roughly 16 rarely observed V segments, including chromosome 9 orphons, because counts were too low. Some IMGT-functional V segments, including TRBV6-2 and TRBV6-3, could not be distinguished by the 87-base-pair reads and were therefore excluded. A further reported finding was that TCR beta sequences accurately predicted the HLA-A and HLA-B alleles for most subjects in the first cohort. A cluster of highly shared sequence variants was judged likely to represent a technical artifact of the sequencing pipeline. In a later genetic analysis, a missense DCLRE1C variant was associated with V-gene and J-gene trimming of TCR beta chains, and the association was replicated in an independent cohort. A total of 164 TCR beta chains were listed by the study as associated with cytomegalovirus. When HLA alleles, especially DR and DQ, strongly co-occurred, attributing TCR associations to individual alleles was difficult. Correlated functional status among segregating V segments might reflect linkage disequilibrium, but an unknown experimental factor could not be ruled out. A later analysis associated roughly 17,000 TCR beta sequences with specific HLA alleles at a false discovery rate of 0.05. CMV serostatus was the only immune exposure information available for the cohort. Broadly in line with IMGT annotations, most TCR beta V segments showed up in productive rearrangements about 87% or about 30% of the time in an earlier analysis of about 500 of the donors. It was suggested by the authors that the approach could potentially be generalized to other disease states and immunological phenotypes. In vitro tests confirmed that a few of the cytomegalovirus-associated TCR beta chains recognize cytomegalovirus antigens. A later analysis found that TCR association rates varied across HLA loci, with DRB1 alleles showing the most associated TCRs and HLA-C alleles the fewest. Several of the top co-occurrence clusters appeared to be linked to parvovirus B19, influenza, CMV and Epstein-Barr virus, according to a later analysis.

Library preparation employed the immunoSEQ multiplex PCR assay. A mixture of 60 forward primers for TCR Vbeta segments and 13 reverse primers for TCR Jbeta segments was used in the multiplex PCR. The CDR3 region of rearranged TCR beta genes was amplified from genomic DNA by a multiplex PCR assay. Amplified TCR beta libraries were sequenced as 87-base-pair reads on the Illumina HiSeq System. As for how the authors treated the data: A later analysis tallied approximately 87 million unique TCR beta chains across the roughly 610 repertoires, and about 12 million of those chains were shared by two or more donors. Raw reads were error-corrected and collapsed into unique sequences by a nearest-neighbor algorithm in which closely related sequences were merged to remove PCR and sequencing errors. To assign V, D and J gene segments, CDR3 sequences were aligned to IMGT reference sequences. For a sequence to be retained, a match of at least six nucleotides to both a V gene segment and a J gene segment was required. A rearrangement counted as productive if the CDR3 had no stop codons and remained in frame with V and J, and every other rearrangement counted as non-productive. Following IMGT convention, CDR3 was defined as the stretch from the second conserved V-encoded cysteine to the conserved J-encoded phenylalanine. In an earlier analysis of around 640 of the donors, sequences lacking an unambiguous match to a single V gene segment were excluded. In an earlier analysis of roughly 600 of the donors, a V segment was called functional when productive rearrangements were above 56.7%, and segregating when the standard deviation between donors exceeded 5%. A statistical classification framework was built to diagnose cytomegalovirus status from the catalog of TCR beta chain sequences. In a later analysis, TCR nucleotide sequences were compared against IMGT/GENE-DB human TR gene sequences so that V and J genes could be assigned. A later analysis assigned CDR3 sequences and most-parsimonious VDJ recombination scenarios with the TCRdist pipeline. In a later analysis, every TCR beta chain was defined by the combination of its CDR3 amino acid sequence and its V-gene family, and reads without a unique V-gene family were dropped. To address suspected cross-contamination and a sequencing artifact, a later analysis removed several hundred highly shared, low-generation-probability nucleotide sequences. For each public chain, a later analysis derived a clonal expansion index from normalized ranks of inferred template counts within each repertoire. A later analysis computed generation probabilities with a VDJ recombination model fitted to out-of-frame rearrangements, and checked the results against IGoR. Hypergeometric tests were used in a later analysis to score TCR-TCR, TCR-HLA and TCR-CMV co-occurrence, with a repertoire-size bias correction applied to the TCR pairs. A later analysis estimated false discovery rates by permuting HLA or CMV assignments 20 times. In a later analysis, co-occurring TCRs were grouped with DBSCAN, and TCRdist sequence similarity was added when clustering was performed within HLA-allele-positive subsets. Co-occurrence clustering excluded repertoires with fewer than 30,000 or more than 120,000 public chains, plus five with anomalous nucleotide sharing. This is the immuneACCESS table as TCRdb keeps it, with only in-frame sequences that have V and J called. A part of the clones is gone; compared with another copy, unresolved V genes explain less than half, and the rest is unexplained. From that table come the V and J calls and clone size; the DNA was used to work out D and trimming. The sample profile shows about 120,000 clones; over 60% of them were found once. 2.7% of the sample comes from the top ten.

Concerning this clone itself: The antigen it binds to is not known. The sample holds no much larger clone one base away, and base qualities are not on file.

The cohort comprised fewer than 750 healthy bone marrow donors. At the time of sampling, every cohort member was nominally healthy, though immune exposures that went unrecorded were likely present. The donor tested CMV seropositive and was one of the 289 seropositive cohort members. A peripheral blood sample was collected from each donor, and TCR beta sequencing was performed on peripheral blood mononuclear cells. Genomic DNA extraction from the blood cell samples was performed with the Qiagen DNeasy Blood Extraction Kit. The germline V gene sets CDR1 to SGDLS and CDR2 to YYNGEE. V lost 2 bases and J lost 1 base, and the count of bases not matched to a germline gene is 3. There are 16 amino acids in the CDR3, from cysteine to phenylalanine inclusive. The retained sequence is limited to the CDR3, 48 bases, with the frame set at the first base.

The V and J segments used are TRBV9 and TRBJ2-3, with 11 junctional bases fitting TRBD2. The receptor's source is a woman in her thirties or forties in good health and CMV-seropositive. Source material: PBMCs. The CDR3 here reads CASSVSSGGGTDTQYF. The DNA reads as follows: TGTGCCAGCAGCGTCAGTAGCGGGGGGGGCACAGATACGCAGTATTTT. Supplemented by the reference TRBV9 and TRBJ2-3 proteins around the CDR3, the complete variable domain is DSGVTQTPKHLITATGQRVTLRCSPRSGDLSVYWYQQSLDQGLQFLIQYYNGEERAKGNILERFSAQQFPDLHSELNLSSLELGDSALYFCASSVSSGGGTDTQYFGPGTRLTVL.